The entry that follows covers one TCR beta chain sequence. Its antigen is unknown. These data belong to a study of cytomegalovirus exposure and HLA in healthy donors. Study-wide results and limits: Reported findings show TCR beta sequences accurately forecast HLA-A and HLA-B alleles in most subjects. Presence/absence comparisons presumed near-even sequencing depth among donors. One variant, a missense change in DCLRE1C, was linked in a later analysis to TCR beta V- and J-gene trimming. Common viral pathogens were later found to be apparently linked to several of the most significant clusters.

Germline assignment: CDR1 MDHEN and CDR2 SYDVKM. This CDR3 is built from 14 residues. V was clipped by 5 bases and J by 4 bases; unmatched bases: 2. Vbeta (60) and Jbeta (13) primers were used in the PCR. Clones were read by immunoSEQ multiplex PCR, and TCRdb kept only the in-frame ones, dropping some. The sample has approximately 150,000 clones, around four fifths seen once; the top ten hold roughly 10%. The TCR comes from a man between 18 and 35 years old in good health and CMV-seropositive. Sample: PBMCs. The V call is TRBV28, the J call TRBJ1-3; TRBD1 aligns across 10 bases. This CDR3 reads CASSQTGGGNTIYF. The CDR3 coding sequence is TGTGCCAGCAGTCAGACAGGGGGCGGAAACACCATATATTTT.